This T cell receptor beta chain was obtained from a study of blood T cell repertoires in COVID-19. In the study overall: There were acute and convalescent COVID-19 samples, and they came from the United States, Italy and Spain.

Produced via immunoSEQ multiplex PCR; TCRdb's table is partial and in-frame only. This table holds about 390,000 clones, about 90% found once. The CDR3 length is 14 residues. Germline values: CDR1 SGHTA, CDR2 FQGTGA. The V end was cut by 1 base, the J end by 9 bases, with 13 bases between. V usage is TRBV7-3 and J usage is TRBJ2-1; D ambiguous. The sequencing sample was made of peripheral blood. This sequence was found in an older woman with COVID-19, enrolled during active disease. The CDR3, as DNA: TGTGCCAGCAGCTTAAACCACTCCGATAGTGAGCAGTTCTTC. Its translation: CASSLNHSDSEQFF.